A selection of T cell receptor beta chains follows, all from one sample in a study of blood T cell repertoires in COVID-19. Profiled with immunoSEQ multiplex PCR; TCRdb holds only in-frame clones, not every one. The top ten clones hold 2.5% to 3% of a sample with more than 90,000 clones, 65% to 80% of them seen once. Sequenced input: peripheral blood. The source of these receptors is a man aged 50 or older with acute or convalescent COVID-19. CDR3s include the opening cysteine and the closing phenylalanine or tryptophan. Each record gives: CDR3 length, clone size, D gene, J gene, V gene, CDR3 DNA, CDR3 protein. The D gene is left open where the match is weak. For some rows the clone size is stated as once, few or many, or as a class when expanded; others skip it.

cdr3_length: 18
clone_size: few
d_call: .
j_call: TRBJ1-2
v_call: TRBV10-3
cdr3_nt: TGTGCCATCAGTGAGAAAGTAGGGGGTGGTGGAACTAACTATGGCTACACCTTC
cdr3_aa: CAISEKVGGGGTNYGYTF

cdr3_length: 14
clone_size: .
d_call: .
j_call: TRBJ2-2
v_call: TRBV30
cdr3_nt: TGTGCCTGGATTCCTTTATGGGCCACCGGGGAGCTGTTTTTT
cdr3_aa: CAWIPLWATGELFF

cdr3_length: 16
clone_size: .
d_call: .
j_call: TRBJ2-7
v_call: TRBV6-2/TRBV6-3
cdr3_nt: TGTGCCAGCAGTTACTCCCCCGGGACTGATCGTTACGAGCAGTACTTC
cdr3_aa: CASSYSPGTDRYEQYF

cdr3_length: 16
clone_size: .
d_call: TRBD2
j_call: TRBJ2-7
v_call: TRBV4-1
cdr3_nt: TGCGCCAGCAGCCACGGACTAGCGGAAAGCTCCTACGAGCAGTACTTC
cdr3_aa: CASSHGLAESSYEQYF

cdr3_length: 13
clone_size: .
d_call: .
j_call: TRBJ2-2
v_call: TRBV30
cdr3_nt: TGTGCCTGGAGGCCACAATACACCGGGGAGCTGTTTTTT
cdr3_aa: CAWRPQYTGELFF

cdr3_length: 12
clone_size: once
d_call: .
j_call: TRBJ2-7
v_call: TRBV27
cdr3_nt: TGTGCCAGCAAAGAGTACTCATCGAAGCAGTACTTC
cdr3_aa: CASKEYSSKQYF

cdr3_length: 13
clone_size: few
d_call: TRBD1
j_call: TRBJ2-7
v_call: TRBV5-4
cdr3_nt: TGTGCCAGCAGTTCCGGGACAGGCTACGAGCAGTACTTC
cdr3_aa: CASSSGTGYEQYF

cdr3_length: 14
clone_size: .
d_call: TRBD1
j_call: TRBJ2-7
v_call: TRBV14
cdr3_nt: TGTGCCAGCAGCCAAGCCCAGGGGGCCTACGAGCAGTACTTC
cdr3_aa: CASSQAQGAYEQYF

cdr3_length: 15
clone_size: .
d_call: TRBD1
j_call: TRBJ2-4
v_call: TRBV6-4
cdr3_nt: TGTGCCAGCAGTCCGGACAGGGGGTCCAAAAACATTCAGTACTTC
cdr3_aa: CASSPDRGSKNIQYF

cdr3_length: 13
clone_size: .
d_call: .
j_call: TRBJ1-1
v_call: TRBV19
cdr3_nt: TGTGCCAGTAGTATGGAGCGGAACACTGAAGCTTTCTTT
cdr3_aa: CASSMERNTEAFF

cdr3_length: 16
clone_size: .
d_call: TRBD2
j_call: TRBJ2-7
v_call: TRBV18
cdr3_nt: TGTGCCAGCTCACCAGGGCTAGCGGGAGGGACCTACGAGCAGTACTTC
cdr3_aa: CASSPGLAGGTYEQYF

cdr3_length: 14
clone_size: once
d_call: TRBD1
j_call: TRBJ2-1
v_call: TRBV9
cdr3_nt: TGTGCCAGCAGCGCCCGGGACAGGGTCAATGAGCAGTTCTTC
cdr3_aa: CASSARDRVNEQFF

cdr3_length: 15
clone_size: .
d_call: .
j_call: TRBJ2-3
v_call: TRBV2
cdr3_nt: TGTGCCAGCAGTGAGGGACCCGGGGGAGCAGATACGCAGTATTTT
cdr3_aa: CASSEGPGGADTQYF

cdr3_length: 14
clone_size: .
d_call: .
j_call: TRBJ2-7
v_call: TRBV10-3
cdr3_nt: TGTGCCATCAGGGACAGCCTCGAGGTGGACGAGCAGTACTTC
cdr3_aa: CAIRDSLEVDEQYF

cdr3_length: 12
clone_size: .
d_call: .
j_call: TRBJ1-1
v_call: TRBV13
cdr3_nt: TGTGCCAGCAGCACCGAGGCCCCTGAAGCTTTCTTT
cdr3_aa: CASSTEAPEAFF

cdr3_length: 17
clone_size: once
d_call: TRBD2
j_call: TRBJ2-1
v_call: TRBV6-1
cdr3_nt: TGTGCCAGCAGTGAACGTATAGCGGGGGGTTTTAGCAATGAGCAGCTCTTC
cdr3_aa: CASSERIAGGFSNEQLF

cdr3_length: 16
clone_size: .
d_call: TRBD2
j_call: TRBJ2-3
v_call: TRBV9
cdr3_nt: TGTGCCAGCAGCCCCATGGCAGCGGGAGTTGGAGATACGCAGTATTTT
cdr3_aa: CASSPMAAGVGDTQYF

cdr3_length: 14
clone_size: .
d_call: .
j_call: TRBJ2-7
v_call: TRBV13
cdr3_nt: TGTGCCAGCAGCTTAGGGGGTCGCCGGGTGGAGCAGTACTTC
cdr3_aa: CASSLGGRRVEQYF

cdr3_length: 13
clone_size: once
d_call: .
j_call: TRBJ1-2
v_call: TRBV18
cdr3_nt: TGTGCCAGCTCCTTGGGCAGGGACTATGGCTACACCTTC
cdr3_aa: CASSLGRDYGYTF

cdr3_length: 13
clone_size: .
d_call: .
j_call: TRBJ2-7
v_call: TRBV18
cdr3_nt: TGTGCCAGCTCACCAACTAGGTCCGTCGAGCAGTACTTC
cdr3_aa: CASSPTRSVEQYF

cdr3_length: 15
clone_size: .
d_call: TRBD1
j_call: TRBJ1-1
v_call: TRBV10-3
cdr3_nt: TGTGCCATCAGTGAGCGACAGGGGGTAAACACTGAAGCTTTCTTT
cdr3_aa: CAISERQGVNTEAFF

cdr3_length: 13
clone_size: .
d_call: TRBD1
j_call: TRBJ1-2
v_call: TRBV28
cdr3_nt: TGTGCCAGCCGGACAGGGGGCCCCTATGGCTACACCTTC
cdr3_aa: CASRTGGPYGYTF

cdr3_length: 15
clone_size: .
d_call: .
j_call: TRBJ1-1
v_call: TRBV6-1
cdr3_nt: TGTGCCAGCAGTGAAGCGCACAGGCCGAACACTGAAGCTTTCTTT
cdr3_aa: CASSEAHRPNTEAFF

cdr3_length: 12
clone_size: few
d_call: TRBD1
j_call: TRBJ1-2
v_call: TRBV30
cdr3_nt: TGTGCCTGGGCCACCGGGACAGGTGGCTACACCTTC
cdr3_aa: CAWATGTGGYTF

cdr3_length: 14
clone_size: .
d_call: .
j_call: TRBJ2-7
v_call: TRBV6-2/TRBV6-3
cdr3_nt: TGTGCCAGCAGTTACACCCCAGGGGCCGACGAGCAGTACTTC
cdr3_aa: CASSYTPGADEQYF

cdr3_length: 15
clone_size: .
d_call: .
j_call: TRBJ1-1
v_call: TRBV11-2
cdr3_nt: TGTGCCAGCAGCTTACGACAGTTCTTGAACACTGAAGCTTTCTTT
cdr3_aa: CASSLRQFLNTEAFF

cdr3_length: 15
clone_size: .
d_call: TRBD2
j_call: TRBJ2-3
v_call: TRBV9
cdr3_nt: TGTGCCAGCAGCGTGACTAGCGGGAACACAGATACGCAGTATTTT
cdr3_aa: CASSVTSGNTDTQYF

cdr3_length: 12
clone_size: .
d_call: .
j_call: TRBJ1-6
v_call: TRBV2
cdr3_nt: TGTGCCAGCATGTTGACAGAGTCACCCCTCCACTTT
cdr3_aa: CASMLTESPLHF

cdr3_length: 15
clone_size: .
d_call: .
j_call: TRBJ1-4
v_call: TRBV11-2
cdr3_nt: TGTGCCAGCAGCTTGGTTGGAGGGATAGGTGAAAAACTGTTTTTT
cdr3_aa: CASSLVGGIGEKLFF

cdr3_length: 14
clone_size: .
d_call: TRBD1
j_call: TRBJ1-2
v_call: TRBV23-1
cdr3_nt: TGCGCCAGCAGCCTTTCCGGGACAGACTATGGCTACACCTTC
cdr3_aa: CASSLSGTDYGYTF

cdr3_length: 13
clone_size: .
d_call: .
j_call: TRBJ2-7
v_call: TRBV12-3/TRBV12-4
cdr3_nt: TGTGCCACGACCTTGGGCCAAACCTACGAGCAGTACTTC
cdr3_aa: CATTLGQTYEQYF

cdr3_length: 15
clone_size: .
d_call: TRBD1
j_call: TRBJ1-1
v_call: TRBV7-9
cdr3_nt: TGTGCCAGCAGCTGGGGGGGACAGGGTAGCACTGAAGCTTTCTTT
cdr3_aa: CASSWGGQGSTEAFF

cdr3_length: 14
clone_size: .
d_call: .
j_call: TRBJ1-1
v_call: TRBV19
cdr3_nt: TGTGCCAGTAGTATAGTCGATGGGGGGACTGAAGCTTTCTTT
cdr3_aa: CASSIVDGGTEAFF

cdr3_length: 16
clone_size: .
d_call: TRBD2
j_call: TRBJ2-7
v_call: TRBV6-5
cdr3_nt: TGTGCCAGCAGTTACTCGACTAGCGGGAGGGAGTACGAGCAGTACTTC
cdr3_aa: CASSYSTSGREYEQYF

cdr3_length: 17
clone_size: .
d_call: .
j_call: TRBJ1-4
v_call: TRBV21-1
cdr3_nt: TGTGCCAGCAGCAAAGGTGATCAGAGCGGAAATAATGAAAAACTGTTTTTT
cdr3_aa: CASSKGDQSGNNEKLFF

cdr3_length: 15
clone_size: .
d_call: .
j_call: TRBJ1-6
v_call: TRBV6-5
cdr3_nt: TGTGCCAGCAGTTACGAGACAGATTATAATTCACCCCTCCACTTT
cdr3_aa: CASSYETDYNSPLHF

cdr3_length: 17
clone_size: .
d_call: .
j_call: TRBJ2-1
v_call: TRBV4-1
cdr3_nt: TGCGCCAGCAGCCAAGACCACCCCAGCAGCGGCTACAATGAGCAGTTCTTC
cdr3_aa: CASSQDHPSSGYNEQFF

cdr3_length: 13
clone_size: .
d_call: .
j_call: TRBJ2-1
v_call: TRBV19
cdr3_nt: TGTGCCAGTAGTTTCGCGGACTACAATGAGCAGTTCTTC
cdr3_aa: CASSFADYNEQFF

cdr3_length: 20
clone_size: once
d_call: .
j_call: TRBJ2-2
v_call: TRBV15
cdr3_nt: TGTGCCACCAGCAGAGATACGGTGGGTTCAGAGACGATTGGGCACCGGGAGCTGTTTTTT
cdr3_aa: CATSRDTVGSETIGHRELFF

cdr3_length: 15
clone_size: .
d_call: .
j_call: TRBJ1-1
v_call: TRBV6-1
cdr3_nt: TGTGCCAGCAGTGAAGGGAGGGGATTAAACACTGAAGCTTTCTTT
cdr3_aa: CASSEGRGLNTEAFF

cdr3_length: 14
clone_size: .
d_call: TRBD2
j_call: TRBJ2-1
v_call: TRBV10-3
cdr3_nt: TGTGCCATCAGGGGGACTAGCGGGAAGTATGAGCAGTTCTTC
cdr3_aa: CAIRGTSGKYEQFF

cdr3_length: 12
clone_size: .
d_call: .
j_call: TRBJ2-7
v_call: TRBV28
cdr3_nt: TGTGCCAGCAGTCCCCCTAGGGGCGGGCAGTACTTC
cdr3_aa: CASSPPRGGQYF

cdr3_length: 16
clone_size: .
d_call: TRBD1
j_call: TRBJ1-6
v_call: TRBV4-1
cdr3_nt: TGCGCCAGCAGCCAAGAGCCGACAGGGGGTAATTCACCCCTCCACTTT
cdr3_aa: CASSQEPTGGNSPLHF

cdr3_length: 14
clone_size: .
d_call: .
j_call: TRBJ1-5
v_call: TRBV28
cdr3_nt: TGTGCCAGCAGTGATATTCAGGGAAATCAGCCCCAGCATTTT
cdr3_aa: CASSDIQGNQPQHF